The 32 T cell receptor beta chains presented below share a single source sample, sequenced in a study of control samples from healthy donors and cancer patients. Measured with immunoSEQ multiplex PCR; TCRdb has only the in-frame clones, and not every one. The sample includes fewer than 20,000 clones, 86% of them seen just once. The sequencing input was PBMCs. Receptors were obtained from a woman aged 70-85 years with colorectal cancer.

V gene TRBV18 combines with J gene TRBJ2-6; tentatively, D is TRBD1 (5 bases). The CDR3 totals 15 residues. V was clipped by 8 bases and J by 0 bases, with 11 bases between them. From germline, CDR1 is KGHSH and CDR2 LQKENI. The CDR3 reads CASQLGPSGANVLTF. DNA of the CDR3: TGTGCCAGCCAACTGGGGCCCTCTGGGGCCAACGTCCTGACTTTC.

The chain recombines TRBV24-1 with TRBJ1-1; 7 bases are a match to TRBD1. Germline V gene sequence: CDR1 KGHDR, CDR2 SFDVKD. Trimming removed 3 bases from V and 5 bases from J; junction bases left unmatched: 8. The CDR3 is made up of 15 amino acids. The CDR3, as DNA: TGTGCCACCAGTGATGCACGACAGGGAAGGACTGAAGCTTTCTTT. Translated: CATSDARQGRTEAFF.

The chain links TRBV12-3 or TRBV12-4 to TRBJ2-2; D perhaps matches TRBD1 (6 bases). V was trimmed by 4 bases and J by 4 bases, leaving 7 bases between them. The CDR3 length is 13 residues. The CDR3 spells CASSWTVTGELFF. CDR3 in DNA: TGTGCCAGCAGTTGGACAGTCACCGGGGAGCTGTTTTTT.

V and J are TRBV6-2 or TRBV6-3 and TRBJ2-2; 10 bases line up with TRBD2. The CDR3 is 16 residues long. CDR1 and CDR2 (germline): MNHEY, SVGEGT. V dropped 0 bases and J dropped 4; count of bases not matched to a gene: 2. CDR3 in DNA: TGTGCCAGCAGTTACTCAGCGGGGGGGCCCACCGGGGAGCTGTTTTTT. As protein: CASSYSAGGPTGELFF.

The rearrangement uses TRBV21-1 and TRBJ2-7; the D segment call TRBD1 is taken from the table without a DNA check. TRBV21-1 is reported as a pseudogene. The CDR3 consists of 17 residues. The CDR3 spells CASSSRGEQLLNYEQYF. CDR3 nucleotide sequence: TGTGCCAGCAGTTCAAGGGGCGAACAGTTGCTCAACTACGAGCAGTACTTC.

The chain recombines TRBV27 with TRBJ1-5; no firm D call. V lost 6 bases and J 7 bases, leaving 13 bases between the germline ends. From germline, CDR1 is MNHEY and CDR2 SMNVEV (reference sequence). There are 13 residues in the CDR3. The CDR3 DNA reads TGTGCCAGCAGCGGGGTTGGAGGACAGCCCCAGCATTTT. Its protein is CASSGVGGQPQHF.

The chain joins TRBV5-1 to TRBJ1-2; D possibly corresponds to TRBD1 (6 bases). This CDR3 region has 14 residues. CDR1 is SGHRS and CDR2 is YFSETQ in the germline V gene. Between the trimmed V and J ends, which lost 0 bases and 10 bases, there was a span of 16 bases. As DNA, the CDR3 is TGCGCCAGCAGCTTGGTTGCAGGACGACAGGACTACACCTTC. This translates into CASSLVAGRQDYTF.

V usage is TRBV6-2 or TRBV6-3 and J usage is TRBJ2-3; D is perhaps TRBD1 or TRBD2 (5 bases each). Germline CDR1 is MNHEY and CDR2 is SVGEGT. Trimming stripped 2 bases from V and 6 bases from J, with 18 bases between. The CDR3 loop spans 16 amino acids. The CDR3 DNA reads as TGTGCCAGCAGTTACCGAGAGGGGAACCCCGGGGATACGCAGTATTTT. This gives the protein CASSYREGNPGDTQYF.

The chain links TRBV5-6 to TRBJ2-1; D tentatively fits TRBD1 or TRBD2 (5 bases each). CDR1 and CDR2 (germline): SGHDT, YYEEEE. This CDR3 has 15 amino acids. The V gene lost 1 base and the J gene lost 3 bases, with 11 bases spanning the gap. The CDR3 DNA reads as TGTGCCAGCAGCTTGCCGGGACCCAACTACAATGAGCAGTTCTTC. It encodes CASSLPGPNYNEQFF.

The chain combines TRBV5-1 with TRBJ2-7, with 8 bases identical to TRBD2. V shed 6 bases and J 7 bases; nucleotides not matched to a gene: 15. The V gene's germline CDR1 is SGHRS and CDR2 YFSETQ. The CDR3 is made up of 15 amino acids. This chain's CDR3 is CASIEPGGAPGEQYF. The CDR3 DNA reads as TGCGCCAGCATTGAGCCCGGGGGGGCGCCTGGGGAGCAGTACTTC.

The J gene is TRBJ2-3, the V gene TRBV4-2; 15 bases line up with TRBD2. V lost 3 bases and J lost 0; bases outside the gene matches: 4. The germline CDR1 and CDR2 sequences are LGHNA and YNFKEQ. CDR3 size: 18 residues. The CDR3 reads CASSQGTSGGTSTDTQYF. Written as DNA, the CDR3 is TGTGCCAGCAGCCAGGGGACTAGCGGGGGGACTAGCACAGATACGCAGTATTTT.

The V gene is TRBV7-2, the J gene TRBJ2-1; D is undetermined. This CDR3 spans 13 amino acids. The V and J ends lost 9 bases and 2 bases respectively, with 11 bases between them. The germline CDR1 and CDR2 sequences are SGHTA and FQGNSA. The CDR3 bases are TGTGCCAGTTCGGCCCGAACCTACAATGAGCAGTTCTTC. Translation gives CASSARTYNEQFF.

The gene calls are TRBV6-2 or TRBV6-3 and TRBJ2-7, with D possibly TRBD1 on 6 matching bases. This CDR3 comprises 18 residues. In germline, CDR1 is MNHEY, CDR2 SVGEGT. The V end lost 6 bases, the J end lost 2 bases, and 26 bases lay between the germline ends. CDR3 nucleotide sequence: TGTGCCAGCAGCCTCCAGGGGTACGGCAGCTTAACCACCTACGAGCAGTACTTC. It codes for CASSLQGYGSLTTYEQYF.

V and J are TRBV11-2 and TRBJ1-2; D not certain. CDR1 is SGHAT and CDR2 is FQNNGV in the germline V gene. The V gene lost 2 bases and the J gene lost 4 bases, with 8 bases spanning the gap. CDR3 length: 13 residues. The CDR3 here is CASSLTDLYGYTF. CDR3 DNA: TGTGCCAGCAGCTTAACAGACCTCTATGGCTACACCTTC.

The chain uses TRBV9 and TRBJ2-5; D is perhaps TRBD1 or TRBD2 (5 bases each). The CDR3 runs to 17 residues. The germline gives CDR1 SGDLS, CDR2 YYNGEE. V lost 0 bases, J lost 4 bases, and 19 bases lay in between. The CDR3 nucleotides are TGTGCCAGCAGCGTAGGATCCGGGACGTCGCCGCGAGAGACCCAGTACTTC. The encoded protein is CASSVGSGTSPRETQYF.

The V call is TRBV6-1, the J call TRBJ2-5; 9 bases agree with TRBD1. The germline V gene encodes CDR1 MNHNS and CDR2 SASEGT. V trimming: 4 bases; J trimming: 4 bases; junction bases outside the gene matches: 10. This CDR3 comprises 16 residues. DNA for the CDR3: TGTGCCAGCAGTGGTACAGACAGGGGGGAGGGAGAGACCCAGTACTTC. Translation gives CASSGTDRGEGETQYF.

V is TRBV3-1 (or the pseudogene TRBV3-2) and J is TRBJ1-1; 7 positions agree with TRBD1. CDR3 size: 12 residues. Germline lookup yields CDR1 LGHDT and CDR2 YNNKEL (reference sequence). V lost 4 bases to trimming and J lost 11 bases; unmatched junction nucleotides: 7. CDR3 coding DNA: TGTGCCAGCAGCCCTCTATCAGGGGGGGCTTTCTTT. It encodes CASSPLSGGAFF.

CDR3 residues: CASMGRTGSGNTIYF. Written as DNA, the CDR3 is TGTGCCAGCATGGGACGGACGGGCTCCGGAAACACCATATATTTT. The chain joins TRBV7-2 to TRBJ1-3; weak D call: TRBD1 (5 bases). Germline V gene data show CDR1 as SGHTA and CDR2 as FQGNSA. Trimming cost V 7 bases and J 4 bases, with 17 bases left between them. The CDR3 loop spans 15 amino acids.

The rearrangement uses TRBV3-1 (or the pseudogene TRBV3-2) and TRBJ2-5; D is possibly TRBD1 or TRBD2 (5 bases each). Germline-derived CDR1 and CDR2 are LGHDT and YNNKEL (reference sequence). This CDR3 is built from 11 residues. Trimming removed 8 bases at V and 7 bases at J, with 11 bases between. The CDR3 here is CASVGAGTQYF. CDR3 DNA: TGTGCCAGCGTCGGGGCGGGGACCCAGTACTTC.

The V and J genes are TRBV6-5 and TRBJ1-6, with D possibly being TRBD1 (6 bases). The CDR3 is made up of 14 amino acids. V was trimmed by 6 bases and J by 9 bases, leaving 15 bases between them. Per the germline V gene, CDR1 is MNHEY and CDR2 is SVGAGI. CDR3 DNA sequence: TGTGCCAGCAGCGGGACATCCGGGGGTTCACCCCTCCACTTT. This encodes CASSGTSGGSPLHF.

The CDR3 DNA reads as TGTGCCAGCTTAGGGGGGGTCTACAATGAAAAACTGTTTTTT. It codes for CASLGGVYNEKLFF. The V and J genes are TRBV19 and TRBJ1-4; D is perhaps TRBD1 (6 bases). CDR1 and CDR2 from the germline V gene are LNHDA and SQIVND (reference sequence). V was trimmed by 9 bases and J by 5 bases, leaving 16 bases between them. The CDR3 spans 14 residues.

The chain combines TRBV18 with TRBJ2-3, with 9 bases fitting TRBD1. The CDR3 totals 15 residues. CDR1 and CDR2 (germline): KGHSH, LQKENI. The ends lost 3 bases at V and 2 bases at J; junction bases unmatched: 3. The CDR3 bases are TGTGCCAGCTCACCCGGACAGGGGCTCACAGATACGCAGTATTTT. Encoded protein: CASSPGQGLTDTQYF.

This clone was detected only a few times. The chain combines TRBV6-5 with TRBJ1-5, with D possibly matching TRBD1 (6 bases). The CDR3 consists of 15 residues. Germline loops: CDR1 MNHEY, CDR2 SVGAGI. Trimming cost V 6 bases and J 0 bases, with 12 bases left between them. The CDR3 DNA sequence: TGTGCCAGCAGACAACAGGGTCATAGCAATCAGCCCCAGCATTTT. This sequence encodes CASRQQGHSNQPQHF.

V gene TRBV30 combines with J gene TRBJ2-7; tentative D call: TRBD1 (5 bases). This CDR3 spans 12 amino acids. CDR1 is GTSNPN, CDR2 SVGIG, per germline (reference sequence). Trimming stripped 1 base from V and 4 bases from J, with 8 bases between. CDR3 nucleotides: TGTGCCTGGAGTGATGACAGTTACGAGCAGTACTTC. It yields the protein CAWSDDSYEQYF.

This clone turned up a few times. J is TRBJ2-3 and V is TRBV7-2; TRBD1 aligns across 7 bases. CDR1 is SGHTA, CDR2 FQGNSA, per germline. This CDR3 is built from 14 residues. J was trimmed by 1 base and V by 6 bases; bases with no gene match: 4. In DNA, the CDR3 is TGTGCCAGCAGAACAGGGACAGGCACAGATACGCAGTATTTT. Protein sequence: CASRTGTGTDTQYF.

The rearrangement links TRBV2 to TRBJ2-2; TRBD2 is a possible D gene (6 bases). Per the germline V gene, CDR1 is SNHLY and CDR2 is FYNNEI. Between the trimmed V and J ends, which lost 6 bases and 7 bases, there was a span of 15 bases. The CDR3 length is 14 residues. CDR3: CASRAGTSGGELFF. The CDR3, as DNA: TGTGCCAGCAGAGCCGGGACTTCTGGCGGGGAGCTGTTTTTT.

The genes are TRBV4-1 and TRBJ1-5, with D possibly being TRBD1 (6 bases). This CDR3 has 18 residues. The germline gives CDR1 MGHRA, CDR2 YSYEKL. Trimming shortened V by 6 bases and J by 2 bases, and 23 bases separated the two germline ends. The DNA of the CDR3 is TGCGCCAGCAGTCCTGATGCCGGGGGGCAGTTTGGCAATCAGCCCCAGCATTTT. This encodes CASSPDAGGQFGNQPQHF.

The J gene is TRBJ1-3, the V gene TRBV6-5; D gene ambiguous. Germline V gives CDR1 MNHEY, CDR2 SVGAGI. The CDR3 is made up of 13 amino acids. V lost 5 bases, J lost 0 bases, and 5 bases lay in between. The CDR3 DNA follows: TGTGCCAGCAGTCTCAGCTCTGGAAACACCATATATTTT. Protein product: CASSLSSGNTIYF.

This clone was observed a single time. The chain combines TRBV4-3 with TRBJ2-5, with D tentatively TRBD2 (5 bases). CDR3 size: 12 residues. Trimming pared 1 base from V and 7 bases from J, leaving 7 bases between. Germline V CDR1 and CDR2: LGHNA, YSLEER. CDR3 nucleotide sequence: TGCGCCAGCAGCCAAGGACGGGGGACCCAGTACTTC. As protein: CASSQGRGTQYF.

V gene TRBV3-1 (or the pseudogene TRBV3-2) combines with J gene TRBJ2-2, with D possibly matching TRBD2 (6 bases). From germline, CDR1 is LGHDT and CDR2 YNNKEL (reference sequence). This CDR3 region has 13 residues. V was trimmed by 8 bases and J by 2 bases, leaving 9 bases between them. CDR3: CASRRDNTGELFF. Written as DNA, the CDR3 is TGTGCCAGCCGGCGGGATAACACCGGGGAGCTGTTTTTT.

With regard to this clone: Compared with germline, one end of the junction differs, possibly owing to a read error. The chain recombines TRBV6-5 with TRBJ2-5; possible D gene TRBD2, 5 bases. The CDR3 covers 13 residues. CDR1 and CDR2 from the germline V gene are MNHEY and SVGAGI. CDR3 region: CASTLDGGRTQYF. Here the CDR3 DNA reads TGTGCGAGCACCCTAGACGGAGGTCGGACCCAGTACTTC.

This clone was picked up a small number of times. This chain links TRBV18 with TRBJ2-7; D not certain. The length of the CDR3 is 13 residues. The germline V gene encodes CDR1 KGHSH and CDR2 LQKENI. Trimming stripped 3 bases from V and 6 bases from J, with 12 bases between. The CDR3 DNA reads as TGTGCCAGCTCACCTAGGGCTGCGGTCGAGCAGTACTTC. It is translated as CASSPRAAVEQYF.